Detailed here is one T cell receptor (beta chain). Its specificity is not known. The sample belongs to a study of T-cell memory formation after mild COVID-19. Study-wide results and limits: Day 37-peaking second-wave clones had unconfirmed SARS-CoV-2 specificity.

Via MiXCR, TCRdb re-called the 5' RACE reads, giving one row per CDR3 protein. The table records 40,000 to 60,000 distinct CDR3 sequences, approximately 12% of them present only once. The origin of this receptor is a man aged 18 to 30 who had mild COVID-19 (a few samples of this study predate the infection). Cell type and time point are not known. The sequenced sample was PBMCs or a T cell subset sorted from them (not recorded which).

This CDR3 reads CASSLVRLASGETQYF. CDR3 bases: TGTGCCAGCAGCTTAGTACGACTAGCCTCCGGGGAGACCCAGTACTTC. The chain is built from TRBV7-2 and TRBJ2-5; 7 bases fit TRBD2. This CDR3 comprises 16 residues. Per the germline V gene, CDR1 is SGHTA and CDR2 is FQGNSA. Losses at the gene ends were 1 base for V and 5 bases for J; bases not matched to a gene: 10.